These 2 T cell receptor beta chains came from one sample sequenced in a study of T cell responses to AZD1222 COVID-19 vaccine. Measured with immunoSEQ multiplex PCR; TCRdb has only the in-frame clones, and not every one. Of some 110,000 clones in the sample, 87% were seen once. Sequenced here: peripheral blood, sampled on day 0 of AZD1222 vaccination. Source of these receptors: an adult in good health.

The genes are TRBV7-2 and TRBJ2-6; D gene uncertain. V dropped 5 bases and J dropped 2 bases, with 7 bases sitting between them. This CDR3 spans 14 amino acids. The germline V gene has CDR1 SGHTA and CDR2 FQGNSA. The CDR3 DNA reads TGTGCCAGCAGCCTACTCGCTGGGGCCAACGTCCTGACTTTC. The encoded protein is CASSLLAGANVLTF.

This clone was detected only once. J is TRBJ2-4 and V is TRBV19; 7 bases map to TRBD1. V was clipped by 6 bases and J by 7 bases; unmatched bases: 6. Germline V gives CDR1 LNHDA, CDR2 SQIVND (reference sequence). This CDR3 contains 13 residues. The CDR3 DNA follows: TGTGCCAGTAGGGAAGGGGGCTGGAACATTCAGTACTTC. Protein sequence: CASREGGWNIQYF.